This T cell receptor (beta chain) came from a study of cytomegalovirus exposure and HLA in healthy donors. Turning to the study itself: Of roughly 400 genotyped donors, roughly 81% clustered with self-reported Caucasian donors.

Study-level findings and limits: Among donors in an Asian-associated ancestry cluster, a later analysis reportedly found fewer N-insertions than the approximately 700-donor mean. Per a later analysis, HLA-associated TCR beta chains showed more clonal expansion than other, equally common TCR beta chains.

It was with 60 Vbeta and 13 Jbeta primers that the PCR ran. Using immunoSEQ multiplex PCR, the repertoire was profiled, and TCRdb retains in-frame clones only, with some absent. Counted here are approximately 140,000 clones, approximately 77% occurring once; the ten biggest clones make up over 0.9%. With regard to this clone: What it recognizes is unknown.

CDR1 MDHEN and CDR2 SYDVKM come from the germline V gene. The CDR3 loop spans 17 amino acids. Unmatched junction bases numbered 9, after V lost 5 bases and J lost 0 bases. The chain joins TRBV28 to TRBJ1-3; 8 bases agree with TRBD1. What was sequenced was PBMCs. The sequence came from a woman aged 55-69 years in good health and CMV-seronegative. CDR3 sequence: CASSVAGQASSGNTIYF. The CDR3 nucleotides are TGTGCCAGCAGTGTCGCGGGACAGGCCTCCTCTGGAAACACCATATATTTT. Together with reference TRBV28 and TRBJ1-3, the CDR3 gives the full variable domain: DVKVTQSSRYLVKRTGEKVFLECVQDMDHENMFWYRQDPGLGLRLIYFSYDVKMKEKGDIPEGYSVSREKKERFSLILESASTNQTSMYLCASSVAGQASSGNTIYFGEGSWLTVV.